Shown below are 13 T cell receptor beta chains from a single sample sequenced in a study of T cell clones after liver transplantation. Some clones are missing from TCRdb's copy, which holds only in-frame ones; the method was immunoSEQ multiplex PCR. The data show some 11,000 clones, with about 71% seen just once and about 23% held by the top ten. This specimen was CD4+ T cells from blood, taken around 33 months after liver transplant. These receptors were obtained from a human patient who received a liver transplant. Some of the T cells may derive from the graft donor.

This rearrangement joins TRBV6-6 to TRBJ1-1; D is unresolved. The CDR3 runs 14 residues. Germline V gene lookup returns CDR1 MNHNY and CDR2 SVGAGI (reference sequence). V shed 7 bases and J shed 1 base, with 13 bases lying between them. CDR3 in DNA: TGTGCCAGCAACTTAGGACGGAGGAACACTGAAGCTTTCTTT. Protein: CASNLGRRNTEAFF.

This rearrangement joins TRBV30 to TRBJ2-1; 12 nucleotides align to TRBD2. Germline assignment: CDR1 GTSNPN and CDR2 SVGIG (reference sequence). The CDR3 runs to 15 residues. V was pared by 0 bases and J by 8 bases, with 5 bases of the junction left unmatched. CDR3 sequence reads: CAWSVTSGGSYEQFF. CDR3 sequence (DNA): TGTGCCTGGAGTGTAACTAGCGGGGGGTCGTATGAGCAGTTCTTC. Together with reference TRBV30 and TRBJ2-1, the CDR3 gives the full variable domain: SQTIHQWPATLVQPVGSPLSLECTVEGTSNPNLYWYRQAAGRGLQLLFYSVGIGQISSEVPQNLSASRPQDRQFILSSKKLLLSDSGFYLCAWSVTSGGSYEQFFGPGTRLTVL.

The genes are TRBV5-8 and TRBJ2-1; 11 bases are a match to TRBD1. The CDR3 consists of 15 residues. Trimming removed 3 bases from V and 3 bases from J; junction bases left unmatched: 2. Germline lookup yields CDR1 SGHTS and CDR2 YDEGEE. The CDR3 spells CASSWGQGGYNEQFF. DNA for the CDR3: TGTGCCAGCAGCTGGGGACAGGGGGGCTACAATGAGCAGTTCTTC. Filled out from reference TRBV5-8 and TRBJ2-1, the complete variable domain reads EAGVTQSPTHLIKTRGQQATLRCSPISGHTSVYWYQQALGLGLQFLLWYDEGEERNRGNFPPRFSGRQFPNYSSELNVNALELEDSALYLCASSWGQGGYNEQFFGPGTRLTVL.

The chain links TRBV18 to TRBJ2-1, with D perhaps being TRBD1 or TRBD2 (5 bases each). Germline CDR1 KGHSH, CDR2 LQKENI. V was shortened by 3 bases and J by 9 bases, with 12 bases between the two germline ends. The CDR3 extends over 13 amino acids. For the CDR3, the DNA is TGTGCCAGCTCACCTTCCGGGGCGGTTGAGCAGTTCTTC. Translating gives CASSPSGAVEQFF.

With respect to this clone: A read error may account for a junction end that differs from germline. The rearrangement uses TRBV2 and TRBJ1-6; D uncertain. The V gene's germline CDR1 is SNHLY and CDR2 FYNNEI. The CDR3 has 12 residues. The DNA of the CDR3 is TGTGCCAGCACTGAAGATCGTAGCACCCTCCACTTT. Encoded protein: CASTEDRSTLHF.

This clone has a handful of counts. The genes are TRBV18 and TRBJ2-3; 11 bases fit TRBD2. Germline values: CDR1 KGHSH, CDR2 LQKENI. V dropped 6 bases and J dropped 0; count of bases not matched to a gene: 5. This CDR3 has 16 residues. CDR3 bases: TGTGCCAGCTCGTTTGGGACTAGCGGCAGCACAGATACGCAGTATTTT. This sequence encodes CASSFGTSGSTDTQYF.

The rearrangement uses TRBV19 and TRBJ2-3, with a tentative D call TRBD1 (6 bases). Germline CDR1 LNHDA, CDR2 SQIVND (reference sequence). The CDR3 is 15 amino acids. Trimming pared 6 bases from V and 4 bases from J, leaving 17 bases between. The CDR3 sequence is CASSEGWAGADTQYF. The CDR3 region has the DNA TGTGCCAGTAGCGAAGGGTGGGCAGGGGCAGATACGCAGTATTTT.

This clone was observed a few times. The chain combines TRBV19 with TRBJ2-2, with D maybe TRBD2 (6 bases). Germline CDR1 LNHDA, CDR2 SQIVND (reference sequence). This CDR3 is 14 amino acids long. V was clipped by 5 bases and J by 0 bases, with 7 bases between them. CDR3 nucleotide sequence: TGTGCCAGTAGTTGGGGGGCGAACACCGGGGAGCTGTTTTTT. This encodes CASSWGANTGELFF. Using reference TRBV19 and TRBJ2-2 for the parts outside the CDR3, the full variable domain is DGGITQSPKYLFRKEGQNVTLSCEQNLNHDAMYWYRQDPGQGLRLIYYSQIVNDFQKGDIAEGYSVSREKKESFPLTVTSAQKNPTAFYLCASSWGANTGELFFGEGSRLTVL.

As DNA, the CDR3 is TGTGCCAGCAGCTACGGGACTGGGGGGAATACGCAGTATTTT. Its protein product is CASSYGTGGNTQYF. The chain has TRBV6-5 and TRBJ2-3; TRBD2 might be the D (6 bases). Germline V CDR1 and CDR2: MNHEY, SVGAGI. With 6 bases removed from V and 7 bases from J, the gap between germline ends came to 17 bases. There are 14 residues in the CDR3.

The chain recombines TRBV6-9 with TRBJ1-2, with D maybe TRBD1 (6 bases). The V gene lost 3 bases and the J gene lost 7 bases, with 18 bases spanning the gap. Germline V gene sequence: CDR1 MNHGY, CDR2 SVAAGI. This CDR3 region has 15 residues. The CDR3 DNA follows: TGTGCCAGCAGTTACTCCACAGGGACGGCCGCTGGCTACACCTTC. Its translation is CASSYSTGTAAGYTF.

V gene TRBV6-5 combines with J gene TRBJ2-7; 7 bases are shared with TRBD1. Germline CDR1 and CDR2: MNHEY and SVGAGI. The CDR3 contains 15 residues. V dropped 8 bases and J dropped 7; count of bases not matched to a gene: 17. In DNA, the CDR3 is TGTGCCAGCCCCCCTCCAGGGCAGGGGGTGTGGGAGCAGTACTTC. Amino acid sequence: CASPPPGQGVWEQYF.

The rearrangement links TRBV5-6 to TRBJ2-1, with D perhaps assigned TRBD1 or TRBD2 (6 bases each). V gave up 2 bases and J gave up 5 bases, with 17 bases separating them. CDR3 length: 16 residues. Per the germline V gene, CDR1 is SGHDT and CDR2 is YYEEEE. The CDR3 protein is CASSFSGGGKHNEQFF. DNA of the CDR3: TGTGCCAGCAGCTTTAGTGGAGGGGGTAAACACAATGAGCAGTTCTTC.

The rearrangement joins TRBV7-9 to TRBJ2-6; D not resolved. The CDR3 contains 15 residues. Trimming shortened V by 3 bases and J by 1 base, and 7 bases separated the two germline ends. CDR1 and CDR2 from the germline V gene are SEHNR and FQNEAQ (reference sequence). CDR3 loop: CASSFPESGANVLTF. The CDR3 DNA follows: TGTGCCAGCAGCTTCCCGGAATCTGGGGCCAACGTCCTGACTTTC.